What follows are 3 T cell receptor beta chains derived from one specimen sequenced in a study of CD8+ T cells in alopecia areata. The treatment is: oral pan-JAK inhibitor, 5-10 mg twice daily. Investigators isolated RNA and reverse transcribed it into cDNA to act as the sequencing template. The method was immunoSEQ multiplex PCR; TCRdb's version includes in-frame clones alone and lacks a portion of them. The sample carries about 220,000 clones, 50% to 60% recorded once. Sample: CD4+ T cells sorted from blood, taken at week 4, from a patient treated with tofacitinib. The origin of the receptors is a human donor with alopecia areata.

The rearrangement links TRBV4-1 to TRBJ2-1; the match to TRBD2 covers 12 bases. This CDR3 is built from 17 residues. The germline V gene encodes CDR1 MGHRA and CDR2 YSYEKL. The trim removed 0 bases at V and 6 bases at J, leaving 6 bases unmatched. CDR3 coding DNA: TGCGCCAGCAGCCAAGATCAGACTAGCGGGGGCTTCAATGAGCAGTTCTTC. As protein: CASSQDQTSGGFNEQFF.

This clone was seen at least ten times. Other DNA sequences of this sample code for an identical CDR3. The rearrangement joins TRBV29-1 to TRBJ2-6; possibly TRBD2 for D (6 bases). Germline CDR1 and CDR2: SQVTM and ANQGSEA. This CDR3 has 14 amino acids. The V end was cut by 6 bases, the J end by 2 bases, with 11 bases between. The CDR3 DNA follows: TGCAGCGTCGGCCGGGGGACTGGGGCCAACGTCCTGACTTTC. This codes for CSVGRGTGANVLTF.

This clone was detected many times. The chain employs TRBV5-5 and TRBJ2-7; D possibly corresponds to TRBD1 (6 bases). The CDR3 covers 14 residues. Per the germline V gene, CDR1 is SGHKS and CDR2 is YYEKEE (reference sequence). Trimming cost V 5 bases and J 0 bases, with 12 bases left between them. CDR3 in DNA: TGTGCCAGCAGGGACAGCACAAGCTCCTACGAGCAGTACTTC. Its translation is CASRDSTSSYEQYF.